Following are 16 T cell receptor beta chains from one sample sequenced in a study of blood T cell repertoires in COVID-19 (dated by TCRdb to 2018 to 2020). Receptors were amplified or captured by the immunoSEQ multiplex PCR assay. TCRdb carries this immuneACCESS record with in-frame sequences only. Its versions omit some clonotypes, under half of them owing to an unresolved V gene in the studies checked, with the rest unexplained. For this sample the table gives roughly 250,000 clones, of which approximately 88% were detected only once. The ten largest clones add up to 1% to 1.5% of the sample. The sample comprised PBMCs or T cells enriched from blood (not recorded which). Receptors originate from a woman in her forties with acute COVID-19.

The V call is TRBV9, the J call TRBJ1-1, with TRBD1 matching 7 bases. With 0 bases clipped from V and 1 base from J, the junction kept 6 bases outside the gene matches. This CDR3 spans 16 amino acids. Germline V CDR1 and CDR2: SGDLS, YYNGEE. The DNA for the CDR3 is TGTGCCAGCAGCGTAGATATCAGGGGGAAGAACACTGAAGCTTTCTTT. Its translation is CASSVDIRGKNTEAFF. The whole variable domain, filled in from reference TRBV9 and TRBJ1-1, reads DSGVTQTPKHLITATGQRVTLRCSPRSGDLSVYWYQQSLDQGLQFLIQYYNGEERAKGNILERFSAQQFPDLHSELNLSSLELGDSALYFCASSVDIRGKNTEAFFGQGTRLTVV.

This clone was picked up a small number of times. CDR3 protein: CAWSALEDYEQYF. The CDR3 DNA follows: TGTGCCTGGAGTGCTCTAGAAGACTACGAGCAGTACTTC. This rearrangement joins TRBV30 to TRBJ2-7; D not certain. V was clipped by 1 base and J by 3 bases, with 10 bases between them. Germline V gene data show CDR1 as GTSNPN and CDR2 as SVGIG (reference sequence). The CDR3 loop spans 13 amino acids.

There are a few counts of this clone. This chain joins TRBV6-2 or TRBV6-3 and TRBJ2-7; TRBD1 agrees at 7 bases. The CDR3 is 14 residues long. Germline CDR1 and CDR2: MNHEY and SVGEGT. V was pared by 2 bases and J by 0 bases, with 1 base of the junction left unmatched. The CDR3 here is CASSYGDSSYEQYV. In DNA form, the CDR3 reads TGTGCCAGCAGTTACGGGGACAGCTCCTACGAGCAGTACGTC.

CDR3 coding DNA: TGTGCCACCGAGTCGGGAAGCGGGAATGAATACAATGAGCAGTTCTTC. Translated: CATESGSGNEYNEQFF. The chain couples TRBV19 to TRBJ2-1, with 7 bases matching TRBD2. This CDR3 has 16 amino acids. Unmatched junction bases numbered 16, after V lost 10 bases and J lost 4 bases. Germline V gives CDR1 LNHDA, CDR2 SQIVND (reference sequence).

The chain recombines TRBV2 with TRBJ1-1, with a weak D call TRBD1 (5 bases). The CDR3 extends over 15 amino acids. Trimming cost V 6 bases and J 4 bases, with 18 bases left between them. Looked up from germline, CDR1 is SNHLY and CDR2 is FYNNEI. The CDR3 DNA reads TGTGCCAGCAGAGACGGGCAGGGTCGGAGCACTGAAGCTTTCTTT. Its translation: CASRDGQGRSTEAFF.

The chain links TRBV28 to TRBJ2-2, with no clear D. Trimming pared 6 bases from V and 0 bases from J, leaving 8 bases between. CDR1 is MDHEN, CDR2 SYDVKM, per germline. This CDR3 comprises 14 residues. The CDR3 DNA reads TGTGCCAGCAGCCCCTCAGCGAACACCGGGGAGCTGTTTTTT. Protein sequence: CASSPSANTGELFF.

CDR3 amino acids: CASSSRVLGETQYF. CDR3 coding DNA: TGCGCCAGCAGCTCCAGGGTTTTAGGAGAGACCCAGTACTTC. The V call is TRBV5-1, the J call TRBJ2-5, with D perhaps matching TRBD1 (5 bases). CDR1 and CDR2 from the germline V gene are SGHRS and YFSETQ. V was cut by 3 bases and J by 4 bases, with 13 bases left in between. CDR3 length: 14 residues.

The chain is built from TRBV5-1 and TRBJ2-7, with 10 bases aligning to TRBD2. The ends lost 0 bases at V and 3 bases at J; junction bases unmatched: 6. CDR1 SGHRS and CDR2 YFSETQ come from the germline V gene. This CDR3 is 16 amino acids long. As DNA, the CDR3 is TGCGCCAGCAGCTTGGCGGCTAGCGGGAGTCGCTACGAGCAGTACTTC. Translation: CASSLAASGSRYEQYF. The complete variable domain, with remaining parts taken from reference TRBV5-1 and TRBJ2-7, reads KAGVTQTPRYLIKTRGQQVTLSCSPISGHRSVSWYQQTPGQGLQFLFEYFSETQRNKGNFPGRFSGRQFSNSRSEMNVSTLELGDSALYLCASSLAASGSRYEQYFGPGTRLTVT.

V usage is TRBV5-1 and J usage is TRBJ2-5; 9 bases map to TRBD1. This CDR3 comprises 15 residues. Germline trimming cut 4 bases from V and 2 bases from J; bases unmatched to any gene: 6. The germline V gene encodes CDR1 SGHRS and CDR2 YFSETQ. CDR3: CASSTGQGNQETQYF. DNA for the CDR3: TGCGCCAGCAGCACGGGACAGGGAAATCAAGAGACCCAGTACTTC.

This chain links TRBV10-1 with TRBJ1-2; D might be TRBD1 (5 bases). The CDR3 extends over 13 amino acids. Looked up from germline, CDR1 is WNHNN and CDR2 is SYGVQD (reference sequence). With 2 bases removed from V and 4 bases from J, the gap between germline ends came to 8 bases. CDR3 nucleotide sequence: TGCGCCAGCAGTGAGGACAGAGCCTATGGCTACACCTTC. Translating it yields CASSEDRAYGYTF.

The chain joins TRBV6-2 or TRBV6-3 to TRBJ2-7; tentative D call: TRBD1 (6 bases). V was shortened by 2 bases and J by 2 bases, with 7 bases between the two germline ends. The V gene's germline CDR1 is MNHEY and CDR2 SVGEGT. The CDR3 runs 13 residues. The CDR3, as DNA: TGTGCCAGCAGTTACCGGGACACCTACGAGCAGTACGTC. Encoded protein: CASSYRDTYEQYV.

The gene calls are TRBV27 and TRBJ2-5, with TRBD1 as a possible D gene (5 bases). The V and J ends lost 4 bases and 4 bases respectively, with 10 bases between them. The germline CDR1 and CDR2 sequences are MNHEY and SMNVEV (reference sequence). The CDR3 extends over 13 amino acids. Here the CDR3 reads CASSSQGTETQYF. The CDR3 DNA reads TGTGCCAGCAGTTCTCAGGGTACAGAGACCCAGTACTTC.

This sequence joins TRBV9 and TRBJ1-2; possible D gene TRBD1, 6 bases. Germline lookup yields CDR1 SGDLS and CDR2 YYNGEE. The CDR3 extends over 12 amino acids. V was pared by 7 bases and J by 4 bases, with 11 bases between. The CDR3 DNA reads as TGTGCCAGCCAGACAGGATCCTATGGCTACACCTTC. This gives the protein CASQTGSYGYTF.

The CDR3 spells CASSHKIAGGYEQYF. CDR3 nucleotides: TGTGCCAGCAGCCACAAGATAGCGGGAGGGTACGAGCAGTACTTC. V usage is TRBV3-1 (or the pseudogene TRBV3-2) and J usage is TRBJ2-7; 11 positions agree with TRBD2. This CDR3 region has 15 residues. Germline V gene lookup returns CDR1 LGHDT and CDR2 YNNKEL (reference sequence). V lost 3 bases to trimming and J lost 4 bases; unmatched junction nucleotides: 5.

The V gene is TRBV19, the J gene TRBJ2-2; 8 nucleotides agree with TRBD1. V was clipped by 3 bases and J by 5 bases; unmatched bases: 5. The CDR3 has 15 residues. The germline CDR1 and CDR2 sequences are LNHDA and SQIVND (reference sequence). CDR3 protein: CASSMTGAVTGELFF. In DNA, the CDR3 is TGTGCCAGTAGTATGACAGGGGCCGTAACCGGGGAGCTGTTTTTT.

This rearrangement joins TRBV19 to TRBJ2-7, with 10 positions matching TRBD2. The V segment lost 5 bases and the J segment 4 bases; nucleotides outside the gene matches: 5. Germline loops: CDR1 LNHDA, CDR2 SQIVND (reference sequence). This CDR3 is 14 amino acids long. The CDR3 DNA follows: TGTGCCAGTAGTCTCGGACTAGCGGAGTACGAGCAGTACTTC. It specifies CASSLGLAEYEQYF.